In this sample, the clone carrying this T cell receptor (beta chain) turned up a few times. The source of the sample is a study of STAT5B mutations in CD4+ large granular lymphocyte leukemia. Produced via immunoSEQ multiplex PCR; TCRdb's table is partial and in-frame only. The table has 35,000 or so clones, roughly 71% seen once. CDR3 size: 15 residues. V was clipped by 7 bases and J by 1 base, with 16 bases between them. Germline CDR1 MNHEY, CDR2 SVGAGI. The chain links TRBV6-5 to TRBJ1-1; D ambiguous. The clonotype originates from a human donor in good health. What was sequenced was CD4+ T cells from blood buffy coats. CDR3 sequence: CASKFTRVGNTEAFF. DNA for the CDR3: TGTGCCAGCAAATTTACAAGGGTCGGGAACACTGAAGCTTTCTTT.